A selection of T cell receptor beta chains follows, all from one sample in a study of vaccination and CD4 T cells after COVID-19. Their cognate antigens are unknown. TCRdb independently ran MiXCR on the PCR reads; one entry per CDR3 protein. The data hold 12,000 or so distinct CDR3 sequences, with 45% to 60% observed a single time. The sequenced sample was cultured CD4+ T cells from blood, obtained after SARS-CoV-2 vaccination. The receptors were gathered from a human donor with COVID-19. CDR3s include the opening cysteine and the closing phenylalanine or tryptophan. The D gene is left open where the match is weak. For some rows the clone size is stated as once, few or many, or as a class when expanded; others skip it.

size	D	V	J	CDR3	DNA
-	-	TRBV20-1	TRBJ1-1	CSARRSTGNTEAFF	TGCAGTGCTAGACGGTCTACGGGGAACACTGAAGCTTTCTTT
-	-	TRBV27	TRBJ1-6	CASSSNRDGSPLHF	TGTGCCAGCAGCTCAAACAGGGATGGGTCACCCCTCCACTTT
few	TRBD2	TRBV6-1	TRBJ2-3	CASRVAGAGWDTQYF	TGTGCCAGCAGGGTAGCGGGGGCGGGATGGGATACGCAGTATTTT
-	-	TRBV4-3	TRBJ1-2	CASSQKVRGIYGYTF	TGCGCCAGCAGCCAAAAGGTCCGGGGAATCTATGGCTACACCTTC
few	TRBD1	TRBV28	TRBJ1-5	CASSPEQGLGGQPQHF	TGTGCCAGCAGTCCAGAACAGGGGTTAGGAGGTCAGCCCCAGCATTTT
-	-	TRBV20-1	TRBJ1-1	CSARVYSAMNTEAFF	TGCAGTGCTAGAGTCTACAGCGCCATGAACACTGAAGCTTTCTTT
-	-	TRBV7-6	TRBJ1-5	CASSLAPGRGNQPQHF	TGTGCCAGCAGCTTAGCGCCGGGCAGGGGCAATCAGCCCCAGCATTTT
-	-	TRBV7-3	TRBJ2-3	CASSLGWGASTDTQYF	TGTGCCAGCAGCTTAGGGTGGGGGGCTAGCACAGATACGCAGTATTTT
few	TRBD2	TRBV6-1	TRBJ2-1	CASSRPSGKYNEQFF	TGTGCCAGCAGTCGCCCTAGCGGGAAATACAATGAGCAGTTCTTC
-	-	TRBV28	TRBJ2-7	CASSLGTSVGEQYF	TGTGCCAGCAGCCTCGGGACCTCAGTGGGGGAGCAGTACTTC
-	TRBD1	TRBV19	TRBJ1-6	CASIGQGARNSPLHF	TGTGCCAGTATTGGACAGGGGGCGAGGAATTCACCCCTCCACTTT
-	TRBD1	TRBV9	TRBJ1-1	CASSSGQGVGTEAFF	TGTGCCAGCAGCTCTGGACAGGGGGTAGGCACTGAAGCTTTCTTT
-	-	TRBV20-1	TRBJ2-1	CSARDLGTPNEQFF	TGCAGTGCTAGAGATCTCGGGACCCCCAATGAGCAGTTCTTC
-	TRBD2	TRBV6-1	TRBJ2-1	CASSARLAGAPSEQFF	TGTGCCAGCAGTGCGCGACTAGCGGGGGCTCCAAGTGAGCAGTTCTTC